The present entry profiles one T cell receptor (beta chain) with its context. As yet, its antigen is unknown. 13 Jbeta primers and 60 Vbeta primers were used for the PCR. Sequenced by immunoSEQ multiplex PCR; TCRdb stores in-frame clones only, minus some. Its clone listing holds about 25,000 clones. These data originate in a study of cytomegalovirus exposure and HLA in healthy donors. Each donor's status was that of a healthy bone marrow donor. The CDR3 covers 15 residues. The V segment lost 0 bases and the J segment 3 bases; nucleotides outside the gene matches: 3. Germline CDR1 reads MGHRA; CDR2 reads YSYEKL. Study-level results: Accurate prediction of most subjects' HLA-A and HLA-B alleles from TCR beta sequences was reported. Some highly shared sequence variants likely arose as a pipeline artifact. The Asian-associated ancestry cluster reportedly had fewer N-insertions than the approximately 670-donor mean in a later analysis.

Sequencing was carried out using PBMCs. This TCR derives from a male donor in good health and CMV-seropositive. This chain joins TRBV4-1 and TRBJ2-7, with 9 positions matching TRBD1. The CDR3: CASSQEDRGFYEQYF. The DNA of the CDR3 is TGCGCCAGCAGCCAAGAGGACAGGGGATTCTACGAGCAGTACTTC.